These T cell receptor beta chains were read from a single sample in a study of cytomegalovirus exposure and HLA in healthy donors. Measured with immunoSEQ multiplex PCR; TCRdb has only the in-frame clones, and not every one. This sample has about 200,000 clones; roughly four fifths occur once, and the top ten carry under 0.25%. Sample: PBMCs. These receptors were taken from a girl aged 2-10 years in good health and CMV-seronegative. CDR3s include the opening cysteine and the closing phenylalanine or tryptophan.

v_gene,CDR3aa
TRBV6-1,CATGLAGGIKETQYF
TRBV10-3,CAASGGSTDTQYF
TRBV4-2,CASSQDLAGFTDTQYF
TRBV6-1,CASSRQGGGYTF
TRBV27,CASSVYRARTDTQYF
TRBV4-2,CASSQDTSGGAYEQFF
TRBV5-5,CASSLGQGPKNIQYF
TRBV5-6,CASSLAGVSYEQYF
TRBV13,CASSSLLAGEPYETQYF
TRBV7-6,CASSLDPTGGTEAFF
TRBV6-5,CASSLAGTTDTQYF
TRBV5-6,CASSLIPPREQFF
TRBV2,CASSPWAGVGTGELFF
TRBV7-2,CASSLAGGGKLFF
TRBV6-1,CASSEPGLQTGGYTF
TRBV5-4,CASSLGLAGQETQYF